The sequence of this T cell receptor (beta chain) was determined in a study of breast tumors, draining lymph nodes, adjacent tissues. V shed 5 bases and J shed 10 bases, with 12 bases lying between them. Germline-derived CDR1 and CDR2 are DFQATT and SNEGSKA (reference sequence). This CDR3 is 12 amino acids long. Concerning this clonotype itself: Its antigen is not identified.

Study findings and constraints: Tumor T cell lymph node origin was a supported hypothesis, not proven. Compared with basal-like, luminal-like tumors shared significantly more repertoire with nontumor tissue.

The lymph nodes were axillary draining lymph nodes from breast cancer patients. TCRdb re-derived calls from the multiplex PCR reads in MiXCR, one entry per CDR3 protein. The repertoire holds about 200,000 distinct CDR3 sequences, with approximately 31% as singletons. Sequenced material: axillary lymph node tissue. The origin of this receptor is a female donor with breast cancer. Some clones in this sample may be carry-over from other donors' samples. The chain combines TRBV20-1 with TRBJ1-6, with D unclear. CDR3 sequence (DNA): TGCAGTGCTCTTTCTTGGGGATCACCCCTCCACTTT. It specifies CSALSWGSPLHF.